The text below deals with one T cell receptor (beta chain). Time point specified: new active TB diagnosis, blood taken before or within 7 days of starting treatment. The V and J ends lost 1 base and 5 bases, in that order; junction bases with no gene match: 2. Germline V gene sequence: CDR1 SGDLS, CDR2 YYNGEE. The CDR3 is 15 residues long. The data were taken from a study of T cells in tuberculosis. On the study more broadly: CD1B tetramers identified T cells specific for mycobacterial lipid GMM. Samples predate treatment or fall within its first 7 days. In South Africa, adults with active tuberculosis were compared with IGRA-negative and latently infected IGRA-positive adolescents.

Generated by immunoSEQ multiplex PCR, the TCRdb table keeps only in-frame clones and is missing some. The table has about 49,000 clones, roughly 95% seen once. This chain connects TRBV9 to TRBJ2-7; TRBD2 matches at 14 bases. The TCR sequence derives from an adult with tuberculosis. The specimen comprised PBMCs, sampled at tuberculosis diagnosis. CDR3 bases: TGTGCCAGCAGCGTAACGGGACTAGCGGGAGACGAGCAGTACTTC. Protein product: CASSVTGLAGDEQYF. Supplemented by reference TRBV9 and TRBJ2-7, the full variable domain reads DSGVTQTPKHLITATGQRVTLRCSPRSGDLSVYWYQQSLDQGLQFLIQYYNGEERAKGNILERFSAQQFPDLHSELNLSSLELGDSALYFCASSVTGLAGDEQYFGPGTRLTVT.